The clone carrying this T cell receptor beta chain was observed once. Its specificity is not known. Trimming shortened V by 4 bases and J by 4 bases, and 14 bases separated the two germline ends. The CDR3 sequence is 15 residues long. Germline assignment: CDR1 MNHEY and CDR2 SVGAGI. These data are taken from a study of T cell repertoires in cytomegalovirus infection. Turning to the study itself: TCR beta signatures that were public indicated CMV infection and matching HLA type.

TCRdb redid the calling of the reads with MiXCR, one entry per CDR3 protein. The table includes a few hundred thousand distinct CDR3 sequences, about 33% detected once. The chain is built from TRBV6-5 and TRBJ1-5; D gene ambiguous. This specimen was cultured PBMCs, taken from culture after CMV antigen stimulation. This clonotype was obtained from a human donor in good health (CMV status not recorded). Some clones in this sample may be carry-over from other donors' samples. The CDR3 DNA follows: TGTGCCAGCAGTTCCAGCGGGGTGAGGAATCAGCCCCAGCATTTT. Its protein product is CASSSSGVRNQPQHF.